The clone carrying this T cell receptor (beta chain) was picked up many times. Antigen: not known. Quantitative 5'-RACE with molecular barcodes generated TCR beta libraries. TCRdb recomputed calls from the 5' RACE reads with MiXCR, one row per CDR3 protein. The profile covers approximately 540,000 distinct CDR3 sequences, with about 12% appearing a single time and nearly 7% taken by the ten largest. The data derive from a study of CD8 T cells in ankylosing spondylitis. Unmatched junction bases numbered 5, after V lost 3 bases and J lost 8 bases. CDR1 is SGHRS and CDR2 is YFSETQ in the germline V gene. The CDR3 covers 13 residues. Overall study results and limits: There was reportedly significant enrichment of clones that were disease-linked in matched ankylosing spondylitis synovial fluid. Apparently characteristic of ankylosing spondylitis blood was a TCR beta motif (roughly eight highly homologous variants).

The sample comprised blood, either unsorted or a sorted T cell fraction (not recorded which). This chain uses TRBV5-1 with TRBJ2-1; 7 bases agree with TRBD1. This sequence originates from a male donor with ankylosing spondylitis. The CDR3, as DNA: TGCGCCAGCAGCTCTCTACAGGGGTATGAGCAGTTCTTC. Residues: CASSSLQGYEQFF.